The 28 T cell receptor beta chains in this list originate from one sample, sequenced in a study of human T cells and chemical hapten exposure. Using its own MiXCR run on the RACE reads, TCRdb lists one record per CDR3 protein. The sample has about 380,000 distinct CDR3 sequences, about 4.4% seen once. The sample's time point: patch test 1, 2 weeks after DPC sensitization. The treatment is: therapeutic diphenylcyclopropenone sensitization with weekly scalp DPC. The source material was whole blood, sampled in connection with sensitization to the hapten diphenylcyclopropenone (DPC). These receptor sequences come from a woman aged 45-65 years with alopecia areata. Some clones in this sample may be carry-over from other donors' samples.

Points on this clonotype: An end of the junction differs from the germline gene, which may be a read error. This chain uses TRBV7-6 with TRBJ2-5; D tentatively reads TRBD1 or TRBD2 (5 bases each). The germline V gene encodes CDR1 SGHVS and CDR2 FNYEAQ. The CDR3 runs 12 residues. This CDR3 is CASSLAGGSESF. CDR3 sequence (DNA): TGTGCCAGCAGCTTAGCTGGGGGTTCCGAGTCCTTC.

In this sample, this clonotype turned up many times. The chain joins TRBV4-1 to TRBJ2-7; 10 nucleotides line up with TRBD1. This CDR3 spans 19 amino acids. Germline V gives CDR1 MGHRA, CDR2 YSYEKL. V was clipped by 4 bases and J by 3 bases; unmatched bases: 18. CDR3 sequence: CASSRLKAGTGAGNYEQYF. The CDR3 coding sequence is TGCGCCAGCAGCCGTCTTAAGGCCGGGACAGGGGCCGGCAACTACGAGCAGTACTTC.

This clonotype was counted at least ten times. V usage is TRBV29-1 and J usage is TRBJ1-1; D unclear. The CDR3 totals 12 residues. The germline V gene has CDR1 SQVTM and CDR2 ANQGSEA. The V end was cut by 0 bases, the J end by 7 bases, with 9 bases between. The CDR3 reads CSVEDVQFEAFF. For the CDR3, the DNA is TGCAGCGTTGAAGACGTGCAATTTGAAGCTTTCTTT. The full variable domain, with the rest looked up from reference TRBV29-1 and TRBJ1-1, is SAVISQKPSRDICQRGTSLTIQCQVDSQVTMMFWYRQQPGQSLTLIATANQGSEATYESGFVIDKFPISRPNLTFSTLTVSNMSPEDSSIYLCSVEDVQFEAFFGQGTRLTVV.

The table lists this clonotype with many counts. The chain has TRBV6-1 and TRBJ1-5; the D is unclear. CDR1 is MNHNS and CDR2 is SASEGT in the germline V gene. The ends were cut back, 4 bases at V and 4 bases at J, with 11 bases in the middle. The CDR3 is made up of 14 amino acids. The CDR3 loop reads CASSVSGANQPQHF. CDR3 nucleotide sequence: TGTGCCAGCAGTGTATCAGGAGCAAATCAGCCCCAGCATTTT.

The rearrangement uses TRBV27 and TRBJ2-3, with unresolved D. There are 14 residues in the CDR3. Germline CDR1 MNHEY, CDR2 SMNVEV (reference sequence). V was pared by 3 bases and J by 1 base, with 8 bases between. CDR3 region: CASSFKRGTDTQYF. CDR3 DNA: TGTGCCAGCAGTTTTAAACGGGGCACAGATACGCAGTATTTT.

This clonotype was counted between two and nine times. This chain uses TRBV6-2 or TRBV6-3 with TRBJ1-5; TRBD1 aligns across 9 bases. This CDR3 spans 15 amino acids. With V trimmed by 2 bases and J by 10 bases, 9 bases remained unmatched. Germline loops: CDR1 MNHEY, CDR2 SVGEGT. Here the CDR3 reads CASSYQGTGSGPQHF. DNA of the CDR3: TGTGCCAGCAGTTACCAAGGGACAGGGAGCGGCCCCCAGCATTTT.

At least ten counts were recorded for this clonotype. This sequence joins TRBV5-1 and TRBJ1-1; D might be TRBD1 (6 bases). Trimming left V 4 bases short and J 1 base short, with 11 bases between. The CDR3 is made up of 14 amino acids. CDR1 SGHRS and CDR2 YFSETQ come from the germline V gene. CDR3: CASSVTGWNTEAFF. Here the CDR3 DNA reads TGCGCCAGCAGCGTGACAGGCTGGAACACTGAAGCTTTCTTT.

This clonotype was observed many times. The V call is TRBV5-1, the J call TRBJ1-2; tentatively, D is TRBD1 (5 bases). The V end lost 5 bases, the J end lost 3 bases, and 11 bases lay between the germline ends. Germline V gives CDR1 SGHRS, CDR2 YFSETQ. There are 13 residues in the CDR3. As DNA, the CDR3 is TGCGCCAGCAGTATGGGGGAAGACTATGGCTACACCTTC. Encoded protein: CASSMGEDYGYTF.

This clonotype came up many times. The rearrangement uses TRBV20-1 and TRBJ1-4, with D perhaps TRBD1 (5 bases). V lost 6 bases and J 7 bases, leaving 21 bases between the germline ends. CDR3 length: 15 residues. CDR1 is DFQATT and CDR2 is SNEGSKA in the germline V gene (reference sequence). The CDR3 DNA reads TGCAGTGCCCCCCCGGCGGACTCCACAGGTGAAAAACTGTTTTTT. This sequence encodes CSAPPADSTGEKLFF.

The chain joins TRBV20-1 to TRBJ2-5; D is perhaps TRBD1 (5 bases). Germline values: CDR1 DFQATT, CDR2 SNEGSKA (reference sequence). V was trimmed by 1 base and J by 4 bases, leaving 10 bases between them. The CDR3 spans 13 residues. The CDR3 DNA follows: TGCAGTGCTAGAGGGGGCATAGCAGAGACCCAGTACTTC. This gives the protein CSARGGIAETQYF.

This clonotype came up many times. The chain has TRBV6-5 and TRBJ2-1, with a weak D call TRBD2 (5 bases). The germline V and J ends were trimmed by 9 bases and 0 bases, with 12 bases remaining between them. Germline V gene sequence: CDR1 MNHEY, CDR2 SVGAGI. CDR3 length: 14 amino acids. The CDR3 region has the DNA TGTGCCAGTGCTAGCCCTCTCTCCTACAATGAGCAGTTCTTC. Amino acid sequence: CASASPLSYNEQFF.

This clonotype was observed many times. This rearrangement joins TRBV20-1 to TRBJ2-1, with 9 nucleotides matching TRBD2. CDR3 length: 13 amino acids. The V gene's germline CDR1 is DFQATT and CDR2 SNEGSKA (reference sequence). The J segment lost 8 bases and the V segment lost 5 bases, leaving 7 bases of the junction unmatched. The CDR3 reads CSAPGSGSYEQFF. As DNA, the CDR3 is TGCAGTGCTCCAGGTAGCGGGAGCTATGAGCAGTTCTTC.

The sample holds many counts of this clonotype. V gene TRBV29-1 combines with J gene TRBJ1-1; no clear D. Per germline, CDR1 SQVTM and CDR2 ANQGSEA. The CDR3 has 13 residues. V shed 1 base and J shed 0 bases, with 6 bases lying between them. CDR3 amino acids: CSVEGSVNTEAFF. CDR3 nucleotide sequence: TGCAGCGTTGAAGGGTCGGTGAACACTGAAGCTTTCTTT.

The rearrangement joins TRBV12-3 or TRBV12-4 to TRBJ2-2; D tentatively reads TRBD1 or TRBD2 (6 bases each). The CDR3 runs to 16 residues. V was cut by 6 bases and J by 3 bases, with 17 bases left in between. The CDR3, as DNA: TGTGCCAGCAGACCGACCCGGGGGCGCTACACCGGGGAGCTGTTTTTT. It codes for CASRPTRGRYTGELFF.

This clonotype was seen at least ten times. The rearrangement uses TRBV2 and TRBJ2-5; the match to TRBD2 covers 11 bases. Germline V gene data show CDR1 as SNHLY and CDR2 as FYNNEI. The CDR3 sequence is 17 residues long. J gave up 2 bases and V 1 base, and 6 bases lay outside the gene matches. CDR3 sequence reads: CASSEGLAGIWQETQYF. The CDR3 DNA follows: TGTGCCAGCAGTGAAGGACTAGCGGGAATCTGGCAAGAGACCCAGTACTTC.

This rearrangement joins TRBV7-2 to TRBJ2-3, with TRBD2 matching 15 bases. CDR1 SGHTA and CDR2 FQGNSA come from the germline V gene. V was pared by 5 bases and J by 4 bases, with 7 bases of the junction left unmatched. This CDR3 is 17 amino acids long. Here the CDR3 DNA reads TGTGCCAGCAGCCCAGGGGGACTAGCGGGGGGCGCAGATACGCAGTATTTT. It translates to CASSPGGLAGGADTQYF.

This clonotype was counted at least ten times. The chain recombines TRBV7-2 with TRBJ2-1; D call uncertain. Trimming stripped 2 bases from V and 8 bases from J, with 10 bases between. CDR3 length: 13 residues. Germline V CDR1 and CDR2: SGHTA, FQGNSA. The CDR3 is CASSLSAGDEQFF. In DNA form, the CDR3 reads TGTGCCAGCAGCTTATCCGCTGGCGATGAGCAGTTCTTC.

This sequence joins TRBV5-1 and TRBJ2-1; D is uncertain. Per the germline V gene, CDR1 is SGHRS and CDR2 is YFSETQ. There are 15 residues in the CDR3. Trimming removed 1 base at V and 2 bases at J, with 10 bases between. CDR3 amino acids: CASSLRNEPYNEQFF. The DNA for the CDR3 is TGCGCCAGCAGCTTGCGCAACGAACCCTACAATGAGCAGTTCTTC.

This clonotype was counted between two and nine times. V and J are TRBV5-4 and TRBJ1-6, with 10 nucleotides matching TRBD1. CDR3 length: 15 residues. The trim removed 4 bases at V and 6 bases at J, leaving 4 bases unmatched. The germline V gene encodes CDR1 SGHNT and CDR2 YYREEE (reference sequence). CDR3: CASSPDRGPNSPLHF. The CDR3 nucleotides read TGTGCCAGCAGCCCCGACAGGGGGCCTAATTCACCCCTCCACTTT.

J is TRBJ2-7 and V is TRBV13, with D possibly TRBD2 on 5 matching bases. Germline CDR1 is PRHDT and CDR2 is FYEKMQ (reference sequence). This CDR3 contains 14 residues. V was trimmed by 5 bases and J by 2 bases, leaving 13 bases between them. The CDR3 is CASSTSGLPYEQYF. In DNA, the CDR3 is TGTGCCAGCAGCACATCCGGACTGCCCTACGAGCAGTACTTC.

On this clonotype itself: It may be a read error: a sequence one base away is much more abundant. The CDR3 reads CASSSQPRNIQHF. The CDR3 coding sequence is TGCGCCAGCAGCTCGCAGCCAAGAAACATTCAGCACTTC. The chain links TRBV5-1 to TRBJ2-4; D not certain. From germline, CDR1 is SGHRS and CDR2 YFSETQ. CDR3 size: 13 residues.

This clonotype was seen at least ten times. The chain's CDR3 is CATSGSGGQDEQFF. In DNA, the CDR3 is TGTGCCACCAGTGGTAGCGGGGGGCAAGATGAGCAGTTCTTC. This rearrangement joins TRBV24-1 to TRBJ2-1, with 10 bases aligning to TRBD2. The V gene's germline CDR1 is KGHDR and CDR2 SFDVKD. Trimming at V came to 5 bases and at J to 8 bases, leaving 5 bases not matched to a gene. This CDR3 spans 14 amino acids.

This clonotype was found a few times. This chain joins TRBV7-9 and TRBJ1-2, with a tentative D call TRBD1 (6 bases). The V end was cut by 1 base, the J end by 0 bases, with 12 bases between. The CDR3 contains 16 residues. Germline-derived CDR1 and CDR2 are SEHNR and FQNEAQ (reference sequence). In DNA, the CDR3 is TGTGCCAGCAGCTTAGGGGGGGCCTCAGCTAACTATGGCTACACCTTC. It codes for CASSLGGASANYGYTF.

In DNA form, the CDR3 reads TGTGCCAGCAGTTCCGAAGACAGGGAGAACTATGGCTACACCTTC. It translates to CASSSEDRENYGYTF. The chain joins TRBV28 to TRBJ1-2; 7 bases are a match to TRBD1. The germline gives CDR1 MDHEN, CDR2 SYDVKM. The CDR3 loop spans 15 amino acids. The J segment lost 2 bases and the V segment lost 4 bases, leaving 7 bases of the junction unmatched.

This clonotype was seen repeatedly, ten times or more. The chain couples TRBV24-1 to TRBJ2-3; 8 nucleotides align to TRBD1. The CDR3 is 15 residues long. V shed 4 bases, J shed 1 base, and the junction held 3 bases outside the gene matches. CDR1 is KGHDR and CDR2 is SFDVKD in the germline V gene. The CDR3 is CATSETTGGTDTQYF. In DNA form, the CDR3 reads TGTGCCACCAGTGAAACGACAGGGGGCACAGATACGCAGTATTTT.

This chain connects TRBV6-2 or TRBV6-3 to TRBJ2-7; D is possibly TRBD2 (5 bases). CDR3 length: 14 residues. Germline values: CDR1 MNHEY, CDR2 SVGEGT. V shed 2 bases and J shed 3 bases, with 11 bases lying between them. CDR3 nucleotides: TGTGCCAGCAGTTACCCCGGGGAGCTCTACGAGCAGTACTTC. Its protein product is CASSYPGELYEQYF.

There are a few counts of this clonotype. The J gene is TRBJ2-5, the V gene TRBV2, with 9 positions matching TRBD2. CDR1 and CDR2 from the germline V gene are SNHLY and FYNNEI. The CDR3 extends over 16 amino acids. V shed 6 bases and J 4 bases; nucleotides not matched to a gene: 12. The CDR3 region has the DNA TGTGCCAGCAGCTTGGCGCGCGGGGGGGCCCGAGAGACCCAGTACTTC. Its protein is CASSLARGGARETQYF.

A few counts support this clonotype. The J gene is TRBJ2-3, the V gene TRBV20-1, with 10 positions matching TRBD2. This CDR3 is built from 14 residues. After removal of 3 bases from V and 6 bases from J, the junction contained 6 bases not matched to a gene. Germline assignment: CDR1 DFQATT and CDR2 SNEGSKA (reference sequence). The CDR3 region is CSASGAGGSDTQYF. CDR3 sequence (DNA): TGCAGTGCTAGCGGAGCGGGGGGGTCGGATACGCAGTATTTT.